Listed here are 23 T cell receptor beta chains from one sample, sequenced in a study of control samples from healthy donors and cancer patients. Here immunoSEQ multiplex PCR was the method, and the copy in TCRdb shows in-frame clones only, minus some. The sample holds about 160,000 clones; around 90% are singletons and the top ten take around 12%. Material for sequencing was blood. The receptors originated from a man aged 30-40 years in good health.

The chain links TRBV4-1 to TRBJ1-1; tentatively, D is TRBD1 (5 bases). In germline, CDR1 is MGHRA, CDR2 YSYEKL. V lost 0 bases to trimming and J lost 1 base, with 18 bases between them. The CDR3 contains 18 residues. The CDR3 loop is CASSQDWTWGIRNTEAFF. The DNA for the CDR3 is TGCGCCAGCAGCCAAGACTGGACCTGGGGGATCCGGAACACTGAAGCTTTCTTT.

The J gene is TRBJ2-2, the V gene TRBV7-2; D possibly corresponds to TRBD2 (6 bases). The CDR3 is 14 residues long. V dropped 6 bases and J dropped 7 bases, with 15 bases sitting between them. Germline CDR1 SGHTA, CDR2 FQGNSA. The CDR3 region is CASRLTSSVGELFF. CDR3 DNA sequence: TGTGCCAGCAGGCTAACTAGCTCGGTCGGGGAGCTGTTTTTT.

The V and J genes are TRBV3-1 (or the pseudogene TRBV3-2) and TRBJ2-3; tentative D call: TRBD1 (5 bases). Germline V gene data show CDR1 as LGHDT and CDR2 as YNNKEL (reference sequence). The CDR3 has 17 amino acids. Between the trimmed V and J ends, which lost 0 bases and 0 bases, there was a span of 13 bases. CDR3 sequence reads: CASSQDPRGPSTDTQYF. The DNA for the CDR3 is TGTGCCAGCAGCCAAGATCCTAGGGGTCCTAGCACAGATACGCAGTATTTT.

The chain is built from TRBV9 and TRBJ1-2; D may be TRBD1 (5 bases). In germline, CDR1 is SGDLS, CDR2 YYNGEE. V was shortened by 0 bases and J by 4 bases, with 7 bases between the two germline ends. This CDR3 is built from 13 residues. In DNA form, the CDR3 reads TGTGCCAGCAGCGTAGTGGGGGGCTATGGCTACACCTTC. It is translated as CASSVVGGYGYTF.

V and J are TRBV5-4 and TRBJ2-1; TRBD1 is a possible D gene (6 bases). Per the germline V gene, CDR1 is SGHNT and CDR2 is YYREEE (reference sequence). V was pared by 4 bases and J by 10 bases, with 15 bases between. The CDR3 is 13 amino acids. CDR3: CASSGGGLGEQFF. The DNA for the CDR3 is TGTGCCAGCAGCGGGGGCGGGCTCGGCGAGCAGTTCTTC.

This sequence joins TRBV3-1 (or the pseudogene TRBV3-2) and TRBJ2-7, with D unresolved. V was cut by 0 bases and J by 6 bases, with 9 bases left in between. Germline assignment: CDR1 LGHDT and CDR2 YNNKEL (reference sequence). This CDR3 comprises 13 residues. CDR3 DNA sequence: TGTGCCAGCAGCCAAGATCGAGTCACCGAGCAGTACTTC. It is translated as CASSQDRVTEQYF.

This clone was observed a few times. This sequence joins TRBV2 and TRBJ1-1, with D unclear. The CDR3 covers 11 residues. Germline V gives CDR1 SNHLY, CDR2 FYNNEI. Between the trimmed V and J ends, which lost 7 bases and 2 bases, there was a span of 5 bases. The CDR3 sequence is CASNSNTEAFF. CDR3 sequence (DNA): TGTGCCAGCAATTCTAACACTGAAGCTTTCTTT.

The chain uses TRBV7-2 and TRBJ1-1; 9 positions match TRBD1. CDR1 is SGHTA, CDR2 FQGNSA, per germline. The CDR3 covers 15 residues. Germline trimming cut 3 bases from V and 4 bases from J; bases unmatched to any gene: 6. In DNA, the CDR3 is TGTGCCAGCAGCTTTGCCTTGACAGGGGGCACTGAAGCTTTCTTT. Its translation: CASSFALTGGTEAFF.

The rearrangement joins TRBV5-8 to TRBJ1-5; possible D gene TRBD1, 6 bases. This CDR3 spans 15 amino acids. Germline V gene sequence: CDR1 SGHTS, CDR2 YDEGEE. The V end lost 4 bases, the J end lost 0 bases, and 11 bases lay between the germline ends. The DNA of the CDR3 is TGTGCCAGCAGCCCCTGGGACATTAGCAATCAGCCCCAGCATTTT. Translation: CASSPWDISNQPQHF. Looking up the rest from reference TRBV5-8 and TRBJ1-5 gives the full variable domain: EAGVTQSPTHLIKTRGQQATLRCSPISGHTSVYWYQQALGLGLQFLLWYDEGEERNRGNFPPRFSGRQFPNYSSELNVNALELEDSALYLCASSPWDISNQPQHFGDGTRLSIL.

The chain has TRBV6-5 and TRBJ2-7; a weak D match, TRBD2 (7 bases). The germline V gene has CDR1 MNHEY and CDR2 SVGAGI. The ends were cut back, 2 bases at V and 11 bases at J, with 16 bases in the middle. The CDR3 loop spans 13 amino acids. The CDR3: CASSYDSRGGKYF. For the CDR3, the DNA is TGTGCCAGCAGTTACGATAGTAGGGGGGGAAAGTACTTC.

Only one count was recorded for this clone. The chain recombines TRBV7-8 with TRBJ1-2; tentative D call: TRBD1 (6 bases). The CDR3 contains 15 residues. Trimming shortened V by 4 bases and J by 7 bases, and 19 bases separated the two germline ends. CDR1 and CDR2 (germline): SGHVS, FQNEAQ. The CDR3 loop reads CASSSINSGTIGYTF. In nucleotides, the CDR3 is TGTGCCAGCAGCTCCATAAATAGCGGGACAATTGGCTACACCTTC.

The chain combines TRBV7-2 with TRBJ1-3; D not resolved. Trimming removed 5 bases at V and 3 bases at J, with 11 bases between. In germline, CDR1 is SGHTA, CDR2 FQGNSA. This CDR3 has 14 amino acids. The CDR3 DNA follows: TGTGCCAGCAGCCCCCGGAGTAATGGAAACACCATATATTTT. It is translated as CASSPRSNGNTIYF.

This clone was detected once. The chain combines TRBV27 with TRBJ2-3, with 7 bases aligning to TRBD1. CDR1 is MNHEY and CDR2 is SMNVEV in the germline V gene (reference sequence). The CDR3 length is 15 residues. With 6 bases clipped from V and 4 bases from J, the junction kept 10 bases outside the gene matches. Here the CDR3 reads CASSLWDSPSDTQYF. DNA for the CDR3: TGTGCCAGCAGCCTGTGGGACAGCCCTTCAGATACGCAGTATTTT.

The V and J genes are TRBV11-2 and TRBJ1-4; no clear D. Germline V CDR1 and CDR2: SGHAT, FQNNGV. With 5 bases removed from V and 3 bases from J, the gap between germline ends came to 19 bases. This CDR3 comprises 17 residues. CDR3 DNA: TGTGCCAGCAGCCTGCGTCATGGGAGCCGACCTAATGAAAAACTGTTTTTT. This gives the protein CASSLRHGSRPNEKLFF. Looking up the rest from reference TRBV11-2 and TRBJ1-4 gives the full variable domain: EAGVAQSPRYKIIEKRQSVAFWCNPISGHATLYWYQQILGQGPKLLIQFQNNGVVDDSQLPKDRFSAERLKGVDSTLKIQPAKLEDSAVYLCASSLRHGSRPNEKLFFGSGTQLSVL.

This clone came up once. The CDR3 loop is CASSPSGGLSYGYTF. CDR3 nucleotide sequence: TGTGCCAGCAGCCCTAGCGGGGGGCTTAGCTATGGCTACACCTTC. The chain employs TRBV7-2 and TRBJ1-2; D perhaps matches TRBD1 (6 bases). The V end lost 5 bases, the J end lost 4 bases, and 17 bases lay between the germline ends. The germline gives CDR1 SGHTA, CDR2 FQGNSA. This CDR3 spans 15 amino acids.

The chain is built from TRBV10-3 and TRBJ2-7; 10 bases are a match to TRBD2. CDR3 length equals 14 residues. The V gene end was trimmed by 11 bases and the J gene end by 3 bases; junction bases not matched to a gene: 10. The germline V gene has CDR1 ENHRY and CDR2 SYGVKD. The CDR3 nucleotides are TGTGCCGCCTCGCAAGCGGGGGGGATCTACGAGCAGTACTTC. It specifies CAASQAGGIYEQYF.

The CDR3 DNA reads TGTGCCAGCAGTTTAGGCGGCGGGACCTACGAGCAGTACTTC. Amino acids: CASSLGGGTYEQYF. The chain is built from TRBV28 and TRBJ2-7; TRBD2 is a possible D gene (6 bases). V was shortened by 2 bases and J by 2 bases, with 10 bases between the two germline ends. Germline CDR1 and CDR2: MDHEN and SYDVKM. The CDR3 runs to 14 residues.

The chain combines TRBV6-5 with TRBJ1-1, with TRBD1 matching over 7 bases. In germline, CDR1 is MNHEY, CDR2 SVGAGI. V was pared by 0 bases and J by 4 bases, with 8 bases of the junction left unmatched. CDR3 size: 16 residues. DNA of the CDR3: TGTGCCAGCAGTTACTCGAAAGGGGGCGGGGGCACTGAAGCTTTCTTT. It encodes CASSYSKGGGGTEAFF.

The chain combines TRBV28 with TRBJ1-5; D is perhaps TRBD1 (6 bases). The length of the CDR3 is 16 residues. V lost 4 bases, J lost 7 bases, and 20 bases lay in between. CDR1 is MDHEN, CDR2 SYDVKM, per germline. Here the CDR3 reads CASSWEGGGFGQPQHF. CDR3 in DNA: TGTGCCAGCAGTTGGGAAGGAGGGGGATTCGGGCAGCCCCAGCATTTT.

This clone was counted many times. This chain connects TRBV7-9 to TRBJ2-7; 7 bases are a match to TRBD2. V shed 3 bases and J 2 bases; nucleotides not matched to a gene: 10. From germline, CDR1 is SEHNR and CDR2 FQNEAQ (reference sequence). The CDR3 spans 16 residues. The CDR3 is CASSFLGGSRTYEQYF. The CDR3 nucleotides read TGTGCCAGCAGCTTCCTCGGCGGGAGTAGAACCTACGAGCAGTACTTC.

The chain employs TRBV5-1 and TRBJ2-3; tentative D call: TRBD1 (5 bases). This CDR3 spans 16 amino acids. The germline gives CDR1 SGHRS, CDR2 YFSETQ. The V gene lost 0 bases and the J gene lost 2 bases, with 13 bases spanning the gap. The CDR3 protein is CASSLEETDPTDTQYF. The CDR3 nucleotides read TGCGCCAGCAGCTTGGAGGAGACAGACCCCACAGATACGCAGTATTTT.

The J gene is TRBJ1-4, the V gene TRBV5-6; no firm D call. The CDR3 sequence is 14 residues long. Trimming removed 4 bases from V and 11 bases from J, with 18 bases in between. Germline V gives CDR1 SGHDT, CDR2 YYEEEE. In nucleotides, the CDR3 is TGTGCCAGCAGCATCCTCGTGAGGCCGGGGAAACTGTTTTTT. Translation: CASSILVRPGKLFF.

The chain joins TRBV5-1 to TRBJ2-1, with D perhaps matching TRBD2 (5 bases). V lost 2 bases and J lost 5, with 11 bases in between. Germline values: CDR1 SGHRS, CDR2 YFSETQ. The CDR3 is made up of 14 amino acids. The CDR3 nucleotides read TGCGCCAGCAGCTTTCGGGGAAAAAACAATGAGCAGTTCTTC. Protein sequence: CASSFRGKNNEQFF.